This T cell receptor beta chain was identified during a study of CD8 T cells in Susac syndrome. Study-level points and caveats: An acknowledgment was made by the study that its TCR sequencing and HLA analysis involved relatively few individuals.

Details on this clonotype: Its specificity is unknown.

The CDR3 loop spans 15 amino acids. The V gene lost 6 bases and the J gene lost 0 bases, with 11 bases spanning the gap. Germline V CDR1 and CDR2: SGHVS, FNYEAQ. Random hexamers primed reverse transcription of about 0.45 to 1 ug RNA. Amplification of TCR beta CDR3 across 54 Vbeta and 13 Jbeta was performed with immunoSEQ multiplex PCR. TCRdb redid the calling of the immunoSEQ multiplex PCR reads with MiXCR, one entry per CDR3 protein. This repertoire shows about 210,000 distinct CDR3 sequences, roughly 96% found once; its top ten account for about 0.1%. The clonotype was recovered from a human donor in good health. The chain employs TRBV7-6 and TRBJ2-2; D perhaps matches TRBD1 (5 bases). Specimen: CD4+ T cells from PBMCs. The CDR3, as DNA: TGTGCCAGCAGTCTCGACAGTCCGAACACCGGGGAGCTGTTTTTT. This translates into CASSLDSPNTGELFF.